These T cell receptor beta chains were read from a single sample in a study of blood T cells in healthy people across ages. MiXCR, run by TCRdb on the 5' RACE reads, gives a single entry per CDR3 protein. The data show fewer than 2,000,000 distinct CDR3 sequences, with roughly 43% seen just once and 20% to 25% held by the top ten. The sequencing input was blood. The receptors derive from a human donor in good health. The CDR3 runs from the conserved cysteine through the conserved F or W.

>TRBV10-3
CAISGVSVSSGNTIYF
>TRBV6-5
CTSSALASSEQYF
>TRBV2
CASRAYRDGHTEAFF
>TRBV9
CASRMDLTGELFF
>TRBV6-1
CASSEGRVAKNIQYF
>TRBV4-1
CASSHRKSEAFF
>TRBV6-2/TRBV6-3
CASSWAGRNTEAFF
>TRBV5-1
CASSPGQTGGYGYTF
>TRBV9
CASSVDIRYEQYF
>TRBV13
CASSLRDPSYEQYF
>TRBV7-9
CASTNFLLGGPNYGHTF
>TRBV28
CASTPFGLLYEQYF
>TRBV12-3/TRBV12-4
CASSSQKGQEYNEQFF
>TRBV4-3
CASSQYAGQGTYGYTF
>TRBV7-9
CASSMDSALNTQYF
>TRBV7-2
CASSSRLTGDLGDEQFF
>TRBV29-1
CSVANTDTQYF
>TRBV12-3/TRBV12-4
CASSPKRRGYTF
>TRBV6-5
CASSYSPPGQFFSYEQYF
>TRBV29-1
CSVNSGANYGYTF
>TRBV29-1
CSAVDIRQYF
>TRBV28
CASSLRAGGYGYTF
>TRBV12-5
CASGLVRDGRVPPETQYF
>TRBV10-3
CAIKDRNEETQYF
>TRBV18
CASSPLNVGTEISYEQYF
>TRBV4-2
CASSQDPATRTSTDTQYF
>TRBV7-9
CASSLAGGANGYTF
>TRBV24-1
CATSGSDLGNQPQHF
>TRBV4-2
CASSPRGPISGANVLTF
>TRBV12-3/TRBV12-4
CASSIGTGGYEQYF
>TRBV10-3
CAISGGDLDYGYTF
>TRBV20-1
CSARDRAGFWDEQFF
>TRBV6-1
CASSPVGQPYGYTF
>TRBV6-6
CASSYLQGVTYEQYF
>TRBV9
CASSVGGGFQETQYF
>TRBV12-3/TRBV12-4
CASRPTGGGTDTQYF
>TRBV4-2
CASSHRLGGGGEANVLTF
>TRBV20-1
CSARLARTYNEQFF
>TRBV20-1
CSARDKNLGLALNEQFF
>TRBV7-9
CASSPTSRAYQETQYF
>TRBV4-1
CASSQEFYQSGGYTF